This TCR beta chain was identified during a study of graft-versus-host responses after intestinal transplantation (dated by TCRdb to the early 2020s). Looking at the study overall: The transplants that recipients received were multivisceral, liver-intestinal, or isolated intestinal. To identify alloreactive clones, pre-transplant mixed lymphocyte reaction products were sequenced and compared with unstimulated pre-transplant donor and recipient T cells. The cohort enrolled 20 to 30 intestinal transplant recipients including one retransplant, and 3 patients lacking pretransplant specimens were excluded. Anti-thymocyte globulin induction was given to all recipients, followed by maintenance tacrolimus and steroids for roughly 3 years. Graft-versus-host and host-versus-graft alloreactive T cell clones were tracked in the graft, circulation and bone marrow after intestinal transplantation using bulk TCR-beta CDR3 sequencing. Donor T cell macrochimerism was defined as a peak of at least 4% donor T cells among recipient peripheral blood mononuclear cells. Samples from three later patients were sequenced in-house on an Illumina MiSeq with MiXCR processing rather than by the commercial service. What the authors observed across the whole study: In the allografts of patients with donor T cell macrochimerism, GvH to HvG T cell clonal ratios were high. Early after transplant, peak levels of circulating GvH clones were found to be associated with declines in HvG clones. Conclusions were limited by the relatively low number and heterogeneity of intestinal transplant patients. GvH clones turned up in recipient bone marrow, with some appearing earlier in ileal mucosa or blood, a pattern consistent with an intestinal mucosal origin.

Libraries were made using the immunoSEQ multiplex PCR assay. For most patients, genomic DNA was subjected to high-throughput TCR-beta CDR3 sequencing by Adaptive Biotechnologies. On the study's bioinformatics: Adaptive's ImmunoSEQ software was the source of the TCR sequencing data for 18 patients, while a few other patients were processed with MiXCR and VDJtools. CDR3 nucleotide sequences shared by donor and recipient were removed because the origin of these sequences could not be assigned. To be classed as alloreactive, a clone needed at least 2-fold expansion over unstimulated cells and a minimum CFSE-low frequency of 0.002% (template counts) or 0.001% (read counts). Clones were considered mappable if detected in sequenced pre-transplant spleen, lymph node, or MLR CFSE-low populations of the donor or recipient. The cumulative frequency of alloreactive clones was calculated as a percentage of all sequences, weighted by copy number. As stored in TCRdb, this immuneACCESS dataset retains in-frame rearrangements with V and J assigned. A fraction of the clones does not appear; measured against another copy, unresolved V genes explain less than half of the discrepancy, and the remainder lacks a known reason. Clone size and V and J calls were adopted from that table, with D and trimming inferred from the DNA. This sample gives fewer than 70,000 clones in total; more than 90% of them show up just once. The ten largest make up about 6.9% of the sample.

After transplant, bone marrow was aspirated from the posterior iliac crest or from another site selected by the physician. A remark on this clone: Its antigen is currently not known. No much larger clonotype is one base removed from it; base qualities were not supplied.

The V end loses 4 bases and the J end loses 5 bases, and a stretch of 10 bases separates them. According to the germline V gene, CDR1 reads MNHEY and CDR2 reads SVGAGI. The CDR3 goes from the cysteine to the phenylalanine over 13 residues. CDR3 DNA only is kept here, 39 bases in frame from base 1. The sequence was obtained from a human patient who received an intestinal transplant, so some T cells may come from the graft donor. The chain joins TRBV6-5 to TRBJ2-3; the D gene cannot be named for sure. This material consisted of bone marrow, taken less than 750 days after intestinal transplantation. The DNA sequence is TGTGCCAGCAGTTTTGGGGTTAGAGATACGCAGTATTTT. It is translated as CASSFGVRDTQYF.